In its sample, the clone carrying this TCR beta chain was seen many times. Looked up from germline, CDR1 is SGDLS and CDR2 is YYNGEE. The V and J ends lost 1 base and 2 bases respectively, with 1 base between them. CDR3 length equals 12 residues. RNA transcripts served as the template for amplifying TCR beta CDR3 regions. The HTBI primer set drove a first-round RT-PCR of the TCR CDR3. TCRdb called the multiplex PCR reads again in MiXCR, with one record for every CDR3 protein. The data show hundreds of thousands of distinct CDR3 sequences, about two fifths seen once. This sample is drawn from a study of T cells in Graves' hyperthyroidism and ophthalmopathy.

The clonotype originates from a young man with Graves' hyperthyroidism. The sequenced sample was blood. The chain uses TRBV9 and TRBJ1-3, with D hard to call. This chain's CDR3 is CASSVPGNTIYF. The DNA of the CDR3 is TGTGCCAGCAGCGTACCTGGAAACACCATATATTTT.